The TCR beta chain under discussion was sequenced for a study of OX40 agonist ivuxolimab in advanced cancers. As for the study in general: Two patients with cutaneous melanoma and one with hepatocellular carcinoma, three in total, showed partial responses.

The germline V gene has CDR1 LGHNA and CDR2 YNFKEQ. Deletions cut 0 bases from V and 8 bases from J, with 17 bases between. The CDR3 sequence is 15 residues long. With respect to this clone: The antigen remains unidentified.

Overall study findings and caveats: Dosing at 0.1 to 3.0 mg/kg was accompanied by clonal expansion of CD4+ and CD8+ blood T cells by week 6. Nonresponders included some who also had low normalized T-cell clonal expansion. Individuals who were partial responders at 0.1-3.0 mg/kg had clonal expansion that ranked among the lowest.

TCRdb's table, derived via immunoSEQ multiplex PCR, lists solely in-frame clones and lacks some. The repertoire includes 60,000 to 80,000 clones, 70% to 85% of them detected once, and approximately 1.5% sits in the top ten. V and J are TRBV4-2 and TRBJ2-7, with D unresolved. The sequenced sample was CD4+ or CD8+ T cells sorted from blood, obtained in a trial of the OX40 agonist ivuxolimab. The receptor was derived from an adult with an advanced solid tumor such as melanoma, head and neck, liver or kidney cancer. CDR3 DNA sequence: TGTGCCAGCAGCCAAGAGGTTTTAGTGGGTATTCAGCAGTACTTC. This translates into CASSQEVLVGIQQYF.